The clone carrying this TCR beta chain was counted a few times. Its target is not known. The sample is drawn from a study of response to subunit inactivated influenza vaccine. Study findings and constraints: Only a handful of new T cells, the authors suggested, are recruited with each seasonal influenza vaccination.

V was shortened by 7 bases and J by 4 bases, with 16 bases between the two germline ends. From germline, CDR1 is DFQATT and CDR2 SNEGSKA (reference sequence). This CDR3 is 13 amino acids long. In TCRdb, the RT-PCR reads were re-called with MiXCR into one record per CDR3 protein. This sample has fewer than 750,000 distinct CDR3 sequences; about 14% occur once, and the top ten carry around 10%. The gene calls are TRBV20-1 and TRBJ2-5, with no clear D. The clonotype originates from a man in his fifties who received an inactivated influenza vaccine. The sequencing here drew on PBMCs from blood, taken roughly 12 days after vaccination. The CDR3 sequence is CSGSWVPLETQYF. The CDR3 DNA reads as TGCAGTGGGAGCTGGGTGCCACTAGAGACCCAGTACTTC.